These T cell receptor beta chains were read from a single sample in a study of radiation and T cells in renal cell carcinoma. The table came from immunoSEQ multiplex PCR; TCRdb's copy has only in-frame clones and leaves some out. The sample contains roughly 64,000 clones, about 80% of which appear only once. This specimen was blood, taken from a patient whose treatment included radiotherapy and nephrectomy. These receptors all come from a man in his 60s with renal cell carcinoma. The CDR3 runs from the conserved cysteine through the conserved F or W. The D gene is left open where the match is weak.

D	V	J	CDR3	DNA
.	TRBV7-9	TRBJ2-1	CASSLALWVFYNEQFF	TGTGCCAGCAGCTTAGCGCTTTGGGTTTTCTACAATGAGCAGTTCTTC
TRBD1	TRBV10-3	TRBJ2-7	CAIRGQGGFHEQYF	TGTGCCATCAGGGGACAGGGAGGTTTCCACGAGCAGTACTTC
.	TRBV7-7	TRBJ2-3	CASSSIRVGTDTQYF	TGTGCCAGCAGCTCGATCCGTGTGGGCACAGATACGCAGTATTTT
.	TRBV7-9	TRBJ2-3	CASSVLRTGVEDTQYF	TGTGCCAGCAGCGTATTAAGGACTGGGGTCGAGGATACGCAGTATTTT
.	TRBV11-2	TRBJ1-2	CASSLETTGVLGGYTF	TGTGCCAGCAGCTTAGAGACGACAGGCGTTTTAGGTGGCTACACCTTC
TRBD2	TRBV6-5	TRBJ2-3	CASSTPGGRTDTQYF	TGTGCCAGCAGTACCCCGGGGGGACGCACAGATACGCAGTATTTT
.	TRBV6-1	TRBJ1-3	CASSEAPTEQTTIYF	TGTGCCAGCAGTGAAGCGCCCACAGAGCAAACCACCATATATTTT
.	TRBV14	TRBJ2-7	CASSHQGWGYEQYF	TGTGCCAGCAGCCATCAGGGGTGGGGCTACGAGCAGTACTTC
.	TRBV5-5	TRBJ1-4	CASSRAAGLDEKLFF	TGTGCCAGCTCCAGAGCCGCGGGTTTAGATGAAAAACTGTTTTTT
.	TRBV20-1	TRBJ1-2	CSAKDAYGYTF	TGCAGTGCTAAAGACGCTTATGGCTACACCTTC
.	TRBV7-9	TRBJ1-3	CASSLSAGNTIYF	TGTGCCAGCAGTTTATCGGCTGGAAACACCATATATTTT
.	TRBV9	TRBJ2-5	CASSAREETQYF	TGTGCCAGCAGCGCCAGGGAAGAGACCCAGTACTTC
TRBD2	TRBV6-1	TRBJ2-5	CAVTEAGGLKTQYF	TGTGCCGTTACTGAAGCGGGAGGCCTGAAGACCCAGTACTTC